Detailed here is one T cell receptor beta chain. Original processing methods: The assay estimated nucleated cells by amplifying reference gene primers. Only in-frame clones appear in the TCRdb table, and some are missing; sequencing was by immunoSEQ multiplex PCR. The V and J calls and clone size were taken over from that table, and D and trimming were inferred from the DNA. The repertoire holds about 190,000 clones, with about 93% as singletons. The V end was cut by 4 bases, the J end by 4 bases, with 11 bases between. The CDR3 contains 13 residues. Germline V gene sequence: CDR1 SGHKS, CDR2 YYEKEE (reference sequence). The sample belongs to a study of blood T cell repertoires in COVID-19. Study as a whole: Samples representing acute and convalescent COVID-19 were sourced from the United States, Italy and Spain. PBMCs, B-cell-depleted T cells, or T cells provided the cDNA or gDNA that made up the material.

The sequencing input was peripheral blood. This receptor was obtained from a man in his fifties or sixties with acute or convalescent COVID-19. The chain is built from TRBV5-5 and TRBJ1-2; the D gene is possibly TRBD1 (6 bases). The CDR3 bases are TGTGCCAGCAGCCCGGGACACCGCTATGGCTACACCTTC. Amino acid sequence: CASSPGHRYGYTF.